The clone carrying this TCR beta chain was observed a single time. Its antigen remains unknown. The source of the sample is a study of memory CD4+ T cells and cytomegalovirus serostatus. Study outcomes and limitations: About 40% of the roughly 150 known CMV-associated TCRbeta sequences appeared in CD4+ memory.

As originally analysed: After removing out-of-frame reads, 2,204,828 distinct TCRbeta sequences remained. The repertoire was sequenced with immunoSEQ multiplex PCR; TCRdb's copy has only in-frame clones and lacks some. V, J and clone size reflect that table, while D and trimming were determined from the DNA. The repertoire holds approximately 47,000 clones, around 80% seen once, with approximately 0.78% in the top ten. Single viable CD3+CD4+CD8-CD45RO+ cells were sorted as the memory CD4+ T cells. Serostatus was set by detecting CMV pp150, pp28, p38, p52 IgG. Sequencing was done on a sample of memory CD4+ T cells from blood. This TCR derives from an adult in good health and CMV-seronegative.

In DNA form, the CDR3 reads TGTGCCTGGAGCCAGACTAGCGGGGGGGCCAACGAGCAGTTCTTC. It codes for CAWSQTSGGANEQFF. The rearrangement uses TRBV30 and TRBJ2-1, with TRBD2 matching over 14 bases. There are 15 residues in the CDR3. V shed 3 bases, J shed 10 bases, and the junction held 8 bases outside the gene matches. Germline CDR1 GTSNPN, CDR2 SVGIG (reference sequence).